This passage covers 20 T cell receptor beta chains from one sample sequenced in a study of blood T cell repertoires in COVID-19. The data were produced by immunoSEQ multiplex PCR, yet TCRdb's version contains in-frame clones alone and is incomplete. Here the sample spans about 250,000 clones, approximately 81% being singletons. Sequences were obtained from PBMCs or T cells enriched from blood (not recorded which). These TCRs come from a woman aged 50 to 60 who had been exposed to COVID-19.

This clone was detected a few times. CDR3 sequence: CASRAGTENTEAFF. DNA for the CDR3: TGCGCCAGCAGGGCCGGGACAGAGAACACTGAAGCTTTCTTT. The chain combines TRBV5-1 with TRBJ1-1, with 7 bases matching TRBD1. Germline values: CDR1 SGHRS, CDR2 YFSETQ. This CDR3 spans 14 amino acids. Losses at the gene ends were 5 bases for V and 1 base for J; bases not matched to a gene: 5.

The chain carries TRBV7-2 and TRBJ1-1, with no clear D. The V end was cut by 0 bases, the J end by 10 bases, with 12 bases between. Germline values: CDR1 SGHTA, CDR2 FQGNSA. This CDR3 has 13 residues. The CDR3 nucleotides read TGTGCCAGCAGCTTAGCAGGGAGCCAAGGAGCTTTCTTT. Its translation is CASSLAGSQGAFF.

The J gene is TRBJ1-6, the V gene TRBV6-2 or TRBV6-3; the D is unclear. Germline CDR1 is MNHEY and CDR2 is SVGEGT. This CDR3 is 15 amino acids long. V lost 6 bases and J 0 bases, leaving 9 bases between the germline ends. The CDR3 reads CASSLQSSYNSPLHF. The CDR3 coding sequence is TGTGCCAGCAGCCTACAGAGCTCCTATAATTCACCCCTCCACTTT.

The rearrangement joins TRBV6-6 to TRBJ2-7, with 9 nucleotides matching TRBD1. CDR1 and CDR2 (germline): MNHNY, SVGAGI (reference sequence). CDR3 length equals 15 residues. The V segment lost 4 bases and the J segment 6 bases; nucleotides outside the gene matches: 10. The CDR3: CASSSGTGIVSEQYF. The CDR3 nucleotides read TGTGCCAGCAGTTCCGGGACAGGGATTGTATCCGAGCAGTACTTC.

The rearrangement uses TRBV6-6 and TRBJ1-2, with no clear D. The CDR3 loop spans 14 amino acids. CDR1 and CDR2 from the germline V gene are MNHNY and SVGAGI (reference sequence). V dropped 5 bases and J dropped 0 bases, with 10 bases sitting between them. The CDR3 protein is CASSRPGANYGYTF. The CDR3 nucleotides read TGTGCCAGCAGTAGACCCGGAGCTAACTATGGCTACACCTTC.

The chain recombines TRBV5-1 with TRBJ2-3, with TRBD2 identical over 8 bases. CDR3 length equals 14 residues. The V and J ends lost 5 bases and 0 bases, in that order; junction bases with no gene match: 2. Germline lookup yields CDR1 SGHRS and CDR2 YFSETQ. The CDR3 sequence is CASRTSVSTDTQYF. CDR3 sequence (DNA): TGCGCCAGCAGGACTAGCGTTAGCACAGATACGCAGTATTTT.

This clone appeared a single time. CDR3 in amino acids: CASSPGQGAAGELFF. The CDR3 DNA reads as TGCGCCAGCAGTCCGGGACAGGGGGCCGCCGGGGAGCTGTTTTTT. The chain has TRBV5-1 and TRBJ2-2, with TRBD1 matching 12 bases. J gave up 6 bases and V 5 bases, and 5 bases lay outside the gene matches. This CDR3 comprises 15 residues. CDR1 and CDR2 (germline): SGHRS, YFSETQ.

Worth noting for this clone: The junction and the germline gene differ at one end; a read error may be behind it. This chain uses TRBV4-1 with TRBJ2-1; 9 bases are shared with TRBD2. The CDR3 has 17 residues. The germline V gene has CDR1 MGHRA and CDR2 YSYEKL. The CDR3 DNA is TGCGCCAGCAGCCAAGATCGTGGCGGGGGGGCCTACGATGAGCAGTTCTTC. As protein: CASSQDRGGGAYDEQFF.

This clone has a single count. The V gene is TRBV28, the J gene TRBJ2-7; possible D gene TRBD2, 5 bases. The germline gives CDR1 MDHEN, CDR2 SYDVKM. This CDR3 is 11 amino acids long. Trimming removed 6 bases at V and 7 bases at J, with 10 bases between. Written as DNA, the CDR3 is TGTGCCAGCAGCCGTTCGGGGGAGCAGTACTTC. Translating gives CASSRSGEQYF.

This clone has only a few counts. The CDR3 protein is CASSYSWNTEAFF. CDR3 DNA: TGTGCCAGCAGTTATTCGTGGAACACTGAAGCTTTCTTT. The genes are TRBV6-5 and TRBJ1-1; unclear D gene. This CDR3 has 13 amino acids. Between the trimmed V and J ends, which lost 3 bases and 1 base, there was a span of 6 bases. Looked up from germline, CDR1 is MNHEY and CDR2 is SVGAGI.

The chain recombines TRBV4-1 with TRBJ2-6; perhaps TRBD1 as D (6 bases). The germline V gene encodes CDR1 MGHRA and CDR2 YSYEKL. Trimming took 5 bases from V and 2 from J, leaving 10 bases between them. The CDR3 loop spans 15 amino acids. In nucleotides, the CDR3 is TGCGCCAGCAGCGCGCAGGGGACTGGGGCCAACGTCCTGACTTTC. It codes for CASSAQGTGANVLTF.

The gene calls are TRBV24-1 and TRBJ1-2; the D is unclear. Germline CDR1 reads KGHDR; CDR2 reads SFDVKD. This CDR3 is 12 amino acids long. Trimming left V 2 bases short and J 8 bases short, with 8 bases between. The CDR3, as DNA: TGTGCCACCAGTGATTCGTTCGAGGGCTACACCTTC. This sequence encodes CATSDSFEGYTF.

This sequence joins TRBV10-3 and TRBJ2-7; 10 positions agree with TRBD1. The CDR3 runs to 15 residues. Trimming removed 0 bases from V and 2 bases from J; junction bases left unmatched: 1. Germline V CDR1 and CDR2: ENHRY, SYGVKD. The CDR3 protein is CAISESGQGTYEQYF. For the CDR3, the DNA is TGTGCCATCAGTGAGTCGGGACAGGGGACCTACGAGCAGTACTTC.

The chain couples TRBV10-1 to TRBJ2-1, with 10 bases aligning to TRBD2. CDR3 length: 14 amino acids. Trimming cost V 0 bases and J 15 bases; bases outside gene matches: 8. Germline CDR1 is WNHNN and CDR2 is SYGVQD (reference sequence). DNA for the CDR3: TGCGCCAGCAGTGAGTCGACCCAGCGGGGGGGAACGTTCTTC. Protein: CASSESTQRGGTFF.

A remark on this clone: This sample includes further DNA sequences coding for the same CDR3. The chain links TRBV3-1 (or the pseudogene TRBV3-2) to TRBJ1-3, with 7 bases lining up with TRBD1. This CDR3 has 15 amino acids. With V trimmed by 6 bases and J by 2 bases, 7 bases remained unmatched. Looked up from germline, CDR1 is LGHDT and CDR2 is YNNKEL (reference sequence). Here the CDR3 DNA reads TGTGCCAGCAGTCAGAGGGGGCTCGCTGGAAACACCATATATTTT. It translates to CASSQRGLAGNTIYF.

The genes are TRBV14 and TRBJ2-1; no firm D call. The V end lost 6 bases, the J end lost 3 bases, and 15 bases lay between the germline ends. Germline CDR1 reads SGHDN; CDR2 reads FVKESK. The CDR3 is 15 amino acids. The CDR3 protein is CASRLGKGGYNEQFF. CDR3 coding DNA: TGTGCCAGCAGACTTGGAAAAGGCGGCTACAATGAGCAGTTCTTC.

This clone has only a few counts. The CDR3 protein is CAISFGQGASGNTIYF. The CDR3 DNA reads as TGTGCCATCAGCTTTGGACAGGGGGCTTCTGGAAACACCATATATTTT. The genes are TRBV10-3 and TRBJ1-3; 11 nucleotides match TRBD1. This CDR3 contains 16 residues. Germline CDR1 reads ENHRY; CDR2 reads SYGVKD. The J segment lost 1 base and the V segment lost 6 bases, leaving 5 bases of the junction unmatched.

The CDR3 loop is CAGREGRAARETQYF. The CDR3 region has the DNA TGTGCCGGCCGGGAGGGTCGGGCAGCCAGGGAGACCCAGTACTTC. The chain is built from TRBV30 and TRBJ2-5; 8 bases are a match to TRBD2. J lost 5 bases, V lost 8 bases, and 16 bases had no gene match. The CDR3 is 15 residues long. Germline loops: CDR1 GTSNPN, CDR2 SVGIG (reference sequence).

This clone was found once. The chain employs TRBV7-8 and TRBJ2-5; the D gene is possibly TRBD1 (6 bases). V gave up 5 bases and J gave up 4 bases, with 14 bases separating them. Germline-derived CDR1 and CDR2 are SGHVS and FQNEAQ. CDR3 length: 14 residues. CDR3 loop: CASSKQQGGETQYF. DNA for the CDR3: TGTGCCAGCAGCAAACAACAGGGCGGAGAGACCCAGTACTTC.

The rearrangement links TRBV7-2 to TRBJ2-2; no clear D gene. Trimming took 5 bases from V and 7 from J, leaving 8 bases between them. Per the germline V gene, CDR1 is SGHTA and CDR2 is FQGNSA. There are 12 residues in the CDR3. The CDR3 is CASSPRVGELFF. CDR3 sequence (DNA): TGTGCCAGCAGCCCCCGGGTCGGGGAGCTGTTTTTT.